These 8 T cell receptor beta chains were all obtained from the same sample, sequenced in a study of cytotoxic CD8 clonotypes in ibrutinib-treated CLL. The data were produced by immunoSEQ multiplex PCR, yet TCRdb's version contains in-frame clones alone and is incomplete. In the table there are some 130,000 clones, 76% of which are singletons. The sequencing used PBMCs, collected after 24 months of ibrutinib treatment. Receptor source: a human donor with chronic lymphocytic leukemia.

CDR3 DNA sequence: TGTGCCAGCGGGCCGGGACTAGCCTACAATGAGCAGTTCTTC. Amino acid sequence: CASGPGLAYNEQFF. The rearrangement uses TRBV7-2 and TRBJ2-1, with 8 bases lining up with TRBD2. CDR1 is SGHTA and CDR2 is FQGNSA in the germline V gene. This CDR3 region has 14 residues. With 8 bases clipped from V and 2 bases from J, the junction kept 5 bases outside the gene matches.

V gene TRBV2 combines with J gene TRBJ2-1; D is uncertain. Trimming cost V 5 bases and J 8 bases, with 16 bases left between them. CDR1 SNHLY and CDR2 FYNNEI come from the germline V gene. There are 14 residues in the CDR3. CDR3 protein: CASSQNTLSDEQFF. The CDR3 DNA sequence: TGTGCCAGCAGTCAAAACACACTGTCCGATGAGCAGTTCTTC.

This chain uses TRBV7-3 with TRBJ2-6; 7 nucleotides match TRBD1. J gave up 0 bases and V 2 bases, and 1 base lay outside the gene matches. The CDR3 spans 16 residues. The germline V gene has CDR1 SGHTA and CDR2 FQGTGA. The CDR3 region has the DNA TGTGCCAGCAGCTTAGGACAGGCCTCTGGGGCCAACGTCCTGACTTTC. Its translation is CASSLGQASGANVLTF.

V and J are TRBV4-2 and TRBJ2-5; unclear D gene. CDR1 and CDR2 from the germline V gene are LGHNA and YNFKEQ. CDR3 length equals 14 residues. V lost 0 bases and J lost 2, with 7 bases in between. CDR3 residues: CASSQETRQETQYF. CDR3 bases: TGTGCCAGCAGCCAAGAGACTCGGCAAGAGACCCAGTACTTC.

This sequence joins TRBV7-3 and TRBJ2-1, with 9 nucleotides matching TRBD2. The CDR3 covers 12 residues. Looked up from germline, CDR1 is SGHTA and CDR2 is FQGTGA. V gave up 5 bases and J gave up 10 bases; unmatched junction bases: 3. CDR3 region: CASSPLAGEQFF. The CDR3 DNA follows: TGTGCCAGCAGCCCCCTAGCGGGGGAGCAGTTCTTC.

V usage is TRBV4-3 and J usage is TRBJ1-6; 8 positions agree with TRBD1. This CDR3 region has 14 residues. The V gene end was trimmed by 0 bases and the J gene end by 9 bases; junction bases not matched to a gene: 1. Germline assignment: CDR1 LGHNA and CDR2 YSLEER. The CDR3 sequence is CASSQDQGASPLHF. Written as DNA, the CDR3 is TGCGCCAGCAGCCAAGATCAGGGGGCTTCACCCCTCCACTTT.

This clone showed up just a few times. The rearrangement joins TRBV11-2 to TRBJ1-1, with 8 bases that match TRBD1. The trim removed 2 bases at V and 11 bases at J, leaving 7 bases unmatched. This CDR3 comprises 13 residues. CDR1 is SGHAT and CDR2 is FQNNGV in the germline V gene. CDR3 coding DNA: TGTGCCAGCAGCTTACGACAGGGGACGGGGGCTTTCTTT. Translating it yields CASSLRQGTGAFF. The full variable domain, completed using reference TRBV11-2 and TRBJ1-1, is EAGVAQSPRYKIIEKRQSVAFWCNPISGHATLYWYQQILGQGPKLLIQFQNNGVVDDSQLPKDRFSAERLKGVDSTLKIQPAKLEDSAVYLCASSLRQGTGAFFGQGTRLTVV.

This clone is a singleton in its sample. The chain recombines TRBV7-2 with TRBJ1-2; 8 bases agree with TRBD1. CDR3 size: 13 residues. Germline loops: CDR1 SGHTA, CDR2 FQGNSA. The V and J ends lost 5 bases and 8 bases, in that order; junction bases with no gene match: 7. This chain's CDR3 is CASSPWSGGGYTF. CDR3 DNA sequence: TGTGCCAGCAGCCCCTGGTCAGGGGGCGGCTACACCTTC.